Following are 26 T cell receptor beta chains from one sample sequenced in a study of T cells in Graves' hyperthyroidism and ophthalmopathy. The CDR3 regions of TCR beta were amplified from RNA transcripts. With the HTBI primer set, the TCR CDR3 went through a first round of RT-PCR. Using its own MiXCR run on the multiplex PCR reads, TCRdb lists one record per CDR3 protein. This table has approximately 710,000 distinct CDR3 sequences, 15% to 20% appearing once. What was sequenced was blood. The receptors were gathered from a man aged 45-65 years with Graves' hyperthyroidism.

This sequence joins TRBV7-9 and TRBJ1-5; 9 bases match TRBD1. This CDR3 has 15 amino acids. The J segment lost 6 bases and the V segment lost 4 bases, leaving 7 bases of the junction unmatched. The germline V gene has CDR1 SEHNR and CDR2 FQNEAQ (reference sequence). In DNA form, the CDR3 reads TGTGCCAGCAGCTCCGGGACAGGGTCGGTTCAGCCCCAGCATTTT. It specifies CASSSGTGSVQPQHF.

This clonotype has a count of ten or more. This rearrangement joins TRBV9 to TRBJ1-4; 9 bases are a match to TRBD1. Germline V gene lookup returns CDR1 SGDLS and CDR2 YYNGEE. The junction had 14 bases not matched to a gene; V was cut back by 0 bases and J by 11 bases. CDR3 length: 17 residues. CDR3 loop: CASSVDYITGQGDKLFF. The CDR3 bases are TGTGCCAGCAGCGTAGACTATATAACGGGACAGGGAGATAAACTGTTTTTT.

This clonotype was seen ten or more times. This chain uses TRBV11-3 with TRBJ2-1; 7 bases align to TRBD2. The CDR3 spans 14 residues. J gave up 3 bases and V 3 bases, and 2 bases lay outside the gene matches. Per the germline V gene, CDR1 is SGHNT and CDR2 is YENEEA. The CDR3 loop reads CASSLREGYNEQFF. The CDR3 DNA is TGTGCCAGCAGCTTGAGGGAGGGCTACAATGAGCAGTTCTTC.

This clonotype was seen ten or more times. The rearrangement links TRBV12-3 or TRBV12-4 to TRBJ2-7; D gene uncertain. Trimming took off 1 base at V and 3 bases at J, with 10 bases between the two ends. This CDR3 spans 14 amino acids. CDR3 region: CASSLGHGDYEQYF. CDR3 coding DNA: TGTGCCAGCAGTTTAGGACACGGCGACTACGAGCAGTACTTC.

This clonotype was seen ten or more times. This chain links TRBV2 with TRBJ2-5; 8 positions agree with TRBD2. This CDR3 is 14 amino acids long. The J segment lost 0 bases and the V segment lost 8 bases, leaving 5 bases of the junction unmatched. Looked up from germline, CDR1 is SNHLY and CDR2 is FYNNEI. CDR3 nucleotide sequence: TGTGCCAGCGTACAAGCGGGGGACCAAGAGACCCAGTACTTC. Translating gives CASVQAGDQETQYF.

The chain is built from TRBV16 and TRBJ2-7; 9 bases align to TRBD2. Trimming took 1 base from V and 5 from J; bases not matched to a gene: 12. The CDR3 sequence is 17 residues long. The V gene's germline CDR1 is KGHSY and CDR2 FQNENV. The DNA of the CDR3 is TGTGCCAGCAGCCAATACGGGTCGGCTAGCGGGAACCACGAGCAGTACTTC. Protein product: CASSQYGSASGNHEQYF. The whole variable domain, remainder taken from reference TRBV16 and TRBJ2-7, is GEEVAQTPKHLVRGEGQKAKLYCAPIKGHSYVFWYQQVLKNEFKFLISFQNENVFDETGMPKERFSAKCLPNSPCSLEIQATKLEDSAVYFCASSQYGSASGNHEQYFGPGTRLTVT.

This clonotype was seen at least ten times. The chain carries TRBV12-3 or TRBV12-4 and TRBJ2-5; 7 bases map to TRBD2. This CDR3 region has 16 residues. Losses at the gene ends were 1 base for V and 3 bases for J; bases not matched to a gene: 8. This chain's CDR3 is CASSLVTGGPEETQYF. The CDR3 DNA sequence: TGTGCCAGCAGTTTAGTGACGGGGGGACCTGAAGAGACCCAGTACTTC.

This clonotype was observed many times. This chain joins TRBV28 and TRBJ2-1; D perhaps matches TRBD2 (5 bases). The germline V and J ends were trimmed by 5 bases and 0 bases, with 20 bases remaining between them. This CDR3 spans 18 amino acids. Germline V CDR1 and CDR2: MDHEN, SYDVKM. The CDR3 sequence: CASSPTRVRVNSYNEQFF. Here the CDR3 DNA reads TGTGCCAGCAGTCCCACGCGGGTACGGGTCAACTCCTACAATGAGCAGTTCTTC.

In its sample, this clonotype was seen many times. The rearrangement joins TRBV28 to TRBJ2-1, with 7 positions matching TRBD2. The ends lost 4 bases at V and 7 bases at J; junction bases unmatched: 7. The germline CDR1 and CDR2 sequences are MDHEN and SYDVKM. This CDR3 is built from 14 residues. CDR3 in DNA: TGTGCCAGCAGTTCTGGACTAGGCTCAAATGAGCAGTTCTTC. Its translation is CASSSGLGSNEQFF.

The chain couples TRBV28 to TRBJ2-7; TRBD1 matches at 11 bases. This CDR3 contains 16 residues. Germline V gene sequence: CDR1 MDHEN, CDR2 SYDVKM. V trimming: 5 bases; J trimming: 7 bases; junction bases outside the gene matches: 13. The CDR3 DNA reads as TGTGCCAGCAGTCAACCGGGACAGGGGGGCCTCGAGGAGCAGTACTTC. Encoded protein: CASSQPGQGGLEEQYF.

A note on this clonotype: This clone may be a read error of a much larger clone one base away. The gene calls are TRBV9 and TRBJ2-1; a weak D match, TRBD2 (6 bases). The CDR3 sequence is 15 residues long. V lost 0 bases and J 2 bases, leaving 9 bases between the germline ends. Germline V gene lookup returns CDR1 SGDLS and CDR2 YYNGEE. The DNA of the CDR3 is TGTGCCAGCAGCGTAGCGGGAGTAACCTACAATGAGCAGTTCTTC. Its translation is CASSVAGVTYNEQFF.

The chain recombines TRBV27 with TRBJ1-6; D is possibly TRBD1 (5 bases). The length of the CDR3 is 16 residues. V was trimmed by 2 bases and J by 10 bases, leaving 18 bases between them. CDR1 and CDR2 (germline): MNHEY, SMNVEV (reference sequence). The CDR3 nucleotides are TGTGCCAGCAGTTTAGAGGGGACCCTTAATATCTCACCCCTCCACTTT. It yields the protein CASSLEGTLNISPLHF.

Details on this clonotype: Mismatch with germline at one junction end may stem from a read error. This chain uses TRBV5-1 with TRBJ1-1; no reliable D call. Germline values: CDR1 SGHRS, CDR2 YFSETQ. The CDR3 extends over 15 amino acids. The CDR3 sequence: CASSLSTSMNTEAFF. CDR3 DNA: TGCGCCAGCAGCTTAAGTACGAGCATGAACACTGAAGCCTTCTTT.

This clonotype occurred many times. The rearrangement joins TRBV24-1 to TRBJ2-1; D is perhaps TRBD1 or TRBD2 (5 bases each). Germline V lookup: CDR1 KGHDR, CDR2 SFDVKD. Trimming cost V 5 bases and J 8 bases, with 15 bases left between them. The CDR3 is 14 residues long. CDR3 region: CATSGLGGKHEQFF. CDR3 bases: TGTGCCACCAGTGGCCTTGGGGGTAAGCATGAGCAGTTCTTC.

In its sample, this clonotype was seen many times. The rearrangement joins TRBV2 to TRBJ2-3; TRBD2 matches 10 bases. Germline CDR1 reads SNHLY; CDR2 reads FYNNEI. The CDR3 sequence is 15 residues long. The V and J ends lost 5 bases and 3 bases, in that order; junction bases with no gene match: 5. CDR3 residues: CASSIAGGMTDTQYF. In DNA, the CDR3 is TGTGCCAGCAGTATAGCGGGAGGTATGACAGATACGCAGTATTTT.

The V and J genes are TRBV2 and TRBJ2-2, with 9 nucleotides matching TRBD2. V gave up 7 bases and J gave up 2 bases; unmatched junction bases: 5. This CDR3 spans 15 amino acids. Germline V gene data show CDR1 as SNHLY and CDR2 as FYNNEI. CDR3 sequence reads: CASTFSGRNTGELFF. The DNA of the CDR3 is TGTGCCAGCACCTTTAGCGGGAGAAACACCGGGGAGCTGTTTTTT.

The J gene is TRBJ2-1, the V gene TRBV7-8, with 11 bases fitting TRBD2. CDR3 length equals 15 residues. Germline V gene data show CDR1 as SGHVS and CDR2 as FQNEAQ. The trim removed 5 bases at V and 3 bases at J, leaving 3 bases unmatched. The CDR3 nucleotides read TGTGCCAGCAGCCACGGACTAGCGGGCTACAATGAGCAGTTCTTC. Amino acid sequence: CASSHGLAGYNEQFF.

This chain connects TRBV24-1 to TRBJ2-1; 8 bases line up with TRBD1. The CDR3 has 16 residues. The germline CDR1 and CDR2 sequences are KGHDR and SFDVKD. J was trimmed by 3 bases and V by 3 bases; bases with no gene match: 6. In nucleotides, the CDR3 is TGTGCCACCAGTGATCTAACAGGGGGACTCTACAATGAGCAGTTCTTC. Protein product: CATSDLTGGLYNEQFF.

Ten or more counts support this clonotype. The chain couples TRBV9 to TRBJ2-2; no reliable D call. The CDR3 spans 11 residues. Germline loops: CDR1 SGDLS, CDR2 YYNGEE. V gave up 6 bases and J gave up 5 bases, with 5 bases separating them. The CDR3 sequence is CASKGTGELFF. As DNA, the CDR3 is TGTGCCAGCAAAGGGACCGGGGAGCTGTTTTTT.

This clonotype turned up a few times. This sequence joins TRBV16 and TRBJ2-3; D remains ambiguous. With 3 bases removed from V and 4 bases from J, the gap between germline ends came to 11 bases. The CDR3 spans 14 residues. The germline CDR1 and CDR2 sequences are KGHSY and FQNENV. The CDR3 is CASSHATRADTQYF. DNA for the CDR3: TGTGCCAGCAGCCATGCGACAAGGGCAGATACGCAGTATTTT.

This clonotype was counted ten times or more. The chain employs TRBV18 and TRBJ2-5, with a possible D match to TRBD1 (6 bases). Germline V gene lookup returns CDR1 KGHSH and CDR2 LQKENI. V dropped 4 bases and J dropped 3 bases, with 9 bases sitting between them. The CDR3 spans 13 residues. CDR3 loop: CASSRNREETQYF. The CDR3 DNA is TGTGCCAGCTCACGCAACAGGGAAGAGACCCAGTACTTC.

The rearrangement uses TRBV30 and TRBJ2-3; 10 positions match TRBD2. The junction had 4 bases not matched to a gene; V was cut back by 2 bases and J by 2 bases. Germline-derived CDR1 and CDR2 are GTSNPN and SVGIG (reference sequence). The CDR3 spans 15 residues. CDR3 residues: CAWSPLAGVTDTQYF. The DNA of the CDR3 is TGTGCCTGGAGTCCTCTAGCGGGAGTCACAGATACGCAGTATTTT.

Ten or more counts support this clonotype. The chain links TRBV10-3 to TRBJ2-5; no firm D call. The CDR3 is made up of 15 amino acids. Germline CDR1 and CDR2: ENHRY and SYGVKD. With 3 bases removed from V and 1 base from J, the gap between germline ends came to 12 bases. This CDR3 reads CAISDARRIQETQYF. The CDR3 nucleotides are TGTGCCATCAGTGACGCCCGGCGGATCCAAGAGACCCAGTACTTC.

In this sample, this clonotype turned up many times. CDR3 amino acids: CASSLDRGNYEQYF. DNA for the CDR3: TGTGCCAGCAGCTTAGACCGCGGCAACTACGAGCAGTACTTC. The chain carries TRBV11-2 and TRBJ2-7; D gene uncertain. There are 14 residues in the CDR3. Trimming stripped 0 bases from V and 3 bases from J, with 9 bases between. Germline assignment: CDR1 SGHAT and CDR2 FQNNGV.

The CDR3, as DNA: TGTGCCAGCAGTTACCTTAAGCCAGGGGGCTTTAATTCACCCCTCCACTTT. Its translation: CASSYLKPGGFNSPLHF. The chain employs TRBV6-6 and TRBJ1-6, with 8 bases aligning to TRBD1. CDR3 length: 17 residues. The ends lost 2 bases at V and 6 bases at J; junction bases unmatched: 9. Germline V gene lookup returns CDR1 MNHNY and CDR2 SVGAGI (reference sequence).

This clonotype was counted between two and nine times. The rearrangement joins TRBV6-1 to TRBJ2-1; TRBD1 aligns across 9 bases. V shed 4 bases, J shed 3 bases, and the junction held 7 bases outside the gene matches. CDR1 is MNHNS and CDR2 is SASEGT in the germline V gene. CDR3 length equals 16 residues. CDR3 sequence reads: CASSVTGGPRYNEQFF. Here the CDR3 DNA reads TGTGCCAGCAGTGTGACAGGGGGACCACGCTACAATGAGCAGTTCTTC.